Detailed here is one T cell receptor beta chain. This clonotype has more than one count but fewer than ten. Its cognate antigen has yet to be identified. Qualities for individual bases were not recorded, and no much larger clone is one base off. These reads were obtained on an Illumina HiSeq 2000. TCR beta chain libraries were generated through multiplex PCR amplification. The amplified TCR beta chain products were analyzed by high-throughput sequencing. TCRdb trimmed public reads at Q25 via fastp, called clones via MiXCR and kept in-frame beta chains. Here each entry gathers all rows of one CDR3 protein and keeps the most common genes and DNA. In this sample the table shows approximately 180,000 distinct CDR3 sequences, around 33% of which occur a single time. Of the sample, over 3.5% falls within the top ten clones. These data are taken from a study of breast tumors, draining lymph nodes, adjacent tissues (dated by TCRdb to the mid-2010s). General notes on the study: TCR beta repertoires were compared across tumor, adjacent nontumor tissue and axillary lymph nodes obtained from breast cancer patients. In human breast cancer, the study set out to assess how tumor, surrounding tissue and draining lymph node repertoires relate to one another and whether T cells might be exchanged between them.

The paper as a whole reports these results and caveats: The conclusion that tumor T cells originate in lymph nodes was presented as consistent with a hypothesis rather than as directly demonstrated. Tumor T-cell repertoires showed less diversity than lymph node repertoires and more diversity than nontumor tissue repertoires, and tumor T-cell repertoires showed preferential V and J gene usage. A scenario in which most tumor T cells derive from the lymph node and then expand within tumor tissue was judged to be consistent with the data. In luminal-like breast cancer, tumor and nontumor tissue repertoires resembled each other significantly more than in basal-like breast cancer.

Lymph node samples were obtained from the axillary draining lymph nodes of breast cancer patients. The TCR sequence derives from a female donor with breast cancer. Some clones in this sample may be carry-over from other donors' samples. The sequencing sample was made of axillary lymph node tissue.

CDR3 sequence: CASSHTASGTNTGELFF. The nucleotides read TGTGCCAGCAGTCACACGGCTAGCGGGACGAACACCGGGGAGCTGTTTTTT. Recombination connected TRBV6-6 to TRBJ2-2, with 9 junctional bases fitting TRBD2. The germline V gene (reference sequence) specifies MNHNY as CDR1 and SVGAGI as CDR2. The CDR3, cysteine through phenylalanine, is 17 amino acids long. Only the CDR3 region is kept as DNA, spanning 51 bases read in frame from base 1. At the junction V is shortened by 5 bases and J by 0 bases; bases outside the gene matches: 7.